Listed below are T cell receptor beta chains from one sample, sequenced in a study of Ad26.COV2.S vaccination and SARS-CoV-2 variants. Assay used: immunoSEQ multiplex PCR; TCRdb lists only in-frame clones, some missing. This sample has roughly 700,000 clones, with more than 80% found just once. This specimen consisted of peripheral blood, obtained in a trial of Ad26.COV2.S vaccine versus placebo. Receptor source: a person aged 18-60 years who received the Ad26.COV2.S COVID-19 vaccine or a placebo. CDR3s include the opening cysteine and the closing phenylalanine or tryptophan. A D gene is named only where the DNA matches it firmly. Only part of the rows carry a size: once, few, many, or a class if the clone is expanded.

cdr3_nt: TGTGCCACCAGCAGGTGGACTACAGGGGGCCAGGAGACCCAGTACTTC
cdr3_aa: CATSRWTTGGQETQYF
clone_size: -
j_call: TRBJ2-5
v_call: TRBV15
d_call: TRBD1

cdr3_nt: TGTGCCAGTAGTAATCCAGGACTAGCGGGAAATGAGCAGTTCTTC
cdr3_aa: CASSNPGLAGNEQFF
clone_size: -
j_call: TRBJ2-1
v_call: TRBV19
d_call: TRBD2

cdr3_nt: TGTGCCACCAGTGATTCGAGAGGGCCCCACACCGGGGAGCTGTTTTTT
cdr3_aa: CATSDSRGPHTGELFF
clone_size: -
j_call: TRBJ2-2
v_call: TRBV24-1
d_call: -

cdr3_nt: TGTGCCACCAGCAGAGACGGACTGAACACTGAAGCTTTCTTT
cdr3_aa: CATSRDGLNTEAFF
clone_size: -
j_call: TRBJ1-1
v_call: TRBV15
d_call: -

cdr3_nt: TGTGCCAGCTCACCACCTTGGGGTCGTGGGACCCAGTACTTC
cdr3_aa: CASSPPWGRGTQYF
clone_size: -
j_call: TRBJ2-5
v_call: TRBV18
d_call: -

cdr3_nt: TGTGCCAGCATTGCCGGAGGAGTTGATGAGCAGTTCTTC
cdr3_aa: CASIAGGVDEQFF
clone_size: -
j_call: TRBJ2-1
v_call: TRBV2
d_call: -

cdr3_nt: TGTGCCAGCAGCCTTAGCCCGGGACAGAACACTGAAGCTTTCTTT
cdr3_aa: CASSLSPGQNTEAFF
clone_size: -
j_call: TRBJ1-1
v_call: TRBV3-1/TRBV3-2
d_call: -

cdr3_nt: TGTGCCAGCAGTTCCACAGGGGGATTTGGAAATCAGCCCCAGCATTTT
cdr3_aa: CASSSTGGFGNQPQHF
clone_size: -
j_call: TRBJ1-5
v_call: TRBV27
d_call: TRBD1

cdr3_nt: TGTGCCAGCATGGGGGTAACTGAGCAGTTCTTC
cdr3_aa: CASMGVTEQFF
clone_size: -
j_call: TRBJ2-1
v_call: TRBV27
d_call: -

cdr3_nt: TGTGCATCGGATGGACGAGAGACTGAAGCTTTCTTT
cdr3_aa: CASDGRETEAFF
clone_size: -
j_call: TRBJ1-1
v_call: TRBV30
d_call: -

cdr3_nt: TGTGCCAGCTCACCACCACCTCCCGGACAGGGGGCCTACGAGCAGTACTTC
cdr3_aa: CASSPPPPGQGAYEQYF
clone_size: -
j_call: TRBJ2-7
v_call: TRBV18
d_call: TRBD1

cdr3_nt: TGTGCCAGCAGCTTACGTGGGAACACCGGGGAGCTGTTTTTT
cdr3_aa: CASSLRGNTGELFF
clone_size: -
j_call: TRBJ2-2
v_call: TRBV7-9
d_call: -

cdr3_nt: TGTGCCAGCTCACCACCGCCAGGTGTGAATGAGCAGTTCTTC
cdr3_aa: CASSPPPGVNEQFF
clone_size: -
j_call: TRBJ2-1
v_call: TRBV18
d_call: -

cdr3_nt: TGTGCCAGCAGTTACGGGACAGGGGAGACTGACGAGCAGTACTTC
cdr3_aa: CASSYGTGETDEQYF
clone_size: -
j_call: TRBJ2-7
v_call: TRBV6-5
d_call: TRBD1

cdr3_nt: TGCGCCAGCAGCTTGGGTGGCAGGGTCGAATACGAGCAGTACTTC
cdr3_aa: CASSLGGRVEYEQYF
clone_size: -
j_call: TRBJ2-7
v_call: TRBV5-1
d_call: -

cdr3_nt: TGTGCCAGCAGCCAAACAGGATACAATGAGCAGTTCTTC
cdr3_aa: CASSQTGYNEQFF
clone_size: -
j_call: TRBJ2-1
v_call: TRBV3-1/TRBV3-2
d_call: -

cdr3_nt: TGTGCCAGTAGTGCCTCCTCAGGGGCAAATGAAAAACTGTTTTTT
cdr3_aa: CASSASSGANEKLFF
clone_size: -
j_call: TRBJ1-4
v_call: TRBV19
d_call: -

cdr3_nt: TGTGCCAGCGGGTCGACAACTAATGAAAAACTGTTTTTT
cdr3_aa: CASGSTTNEKLFF
clone_size: -
j_call: TRBJ1-4
v_call: TRBV6-5
d_call: -

cdr3_nt: TGTGCCAGCAGCTTAGTTACTAGCGGGGGAGTTGGGCAGTATTTT
cdr3_aa: CASSLVTSGGVGQYF
clone_size: -
j_call: TRBJ2-3
v_call: TRBV7-9
d_call: TRBD2

cdr3_nt: TGTGCCTGGAGTGTACTAGGGGGCAGTAATGCTGGGACGCAGTATTTT
cdr3_aa: CAWSVLGGSNAGTQYF
clone_size: once
j_call: TRBJ2-3
v_call: TRBV30
d_call: TRBD1

cdr3_nt: TGTGCCAGCAGCTTAGCGCGGTCGACTAATGAAAAACTGTTTTTT
cdr3_aa: CASSLARSTNEKLFF
clone_size: -
j_call: TRBJ1-4
v_call: TRBV7-9
d_call: -

cdr3_nt: TGTGCCAGCAGCCAGGTGGTGAGCTCCTACGAGCAGTACTTC
cdr3_aa: CASSQVVSSYEQYF
clone_size: once
j_call: TRBJ2-7
v_call: TRBV3-1/TRBV3-2
d_call: -

cdr3_nt: TGTGCCAGCAGCTTAGGAGGGGCCAATCAGCCCCAGCATTTT
cdr3_aa: CASSLGGANQPQHF
clone_size: -
j_call: TRBJ1-5
v_call: TRBV7-9
d_call: -

cdr3_nt: TGTGCCAGCAGCCACTACTCGAACAATGAGCAGTTCTTC
cdr3_aa: CASSHYSNNEQFF
clone_size: -
j_call: TRBJ2-1
v_call: TRBV4-2
d_call: -

cdr3_nt: TGCAGTGCTAGTAGCGGGGGGGACCCCTACAATGAGCAGTTCTTC
cdr3_aa: CSASSGGDPYNEQFF
clone_size: once
j_call: TRBJ2-1
v_call: TRBV20-1
d_call: TRBD2

cdr3_nt: TGTGCCAGCAGCTTTATCGGCCAGCCTAATGAAAAACTGTTTTTT
cdr3_aa: CASSFIGQPNEKLFF
clone_size: -
j_call: TRBJ1-4
v_call: TRBV11-2
d_call: -

cdr3_nt: TGTGCTAGTGGTTTGGTTCGGGGCTTTCAGGCCTACAATGAGCAGTTCTTC
cdr3_aa: CASGLVRGFQAYNEQFF
clone_size: once
j_call: TRBJ2-1
v_call: TRBV12-5
d_call: -

cdr3_nt: TGTGCAAGTCGCTTCTCCGGACAGGCCATGGAGACCCAGTACTTC
cdr3_aa: CASRFSGQAMETQYF
clone_size: -
j_call: TRBJ2-5
v_call: TRBV12-2
d_call: -